The 24 T cell receptor beta chains in this list originate from one sample, sequenced in a study of cytomegalovirus exposure and HLA in healthy donors. It was with 60 Vbeta and 13 Jbeta primers that the PCR ran. Generated by immunoSEQ multiplex PCR, the TCRdb table keeps only in-frame clones and is missing some. The table shows approximately 160,000 clones, with over 60% occurring only once. The sequenced material came from PBMCs. All receptors derive from a woman in her 30s in good health and CMV-seronegative.

The chain couples TRBV4-1 to TRBJ2-3; no clear D gene. The germline gives CDR1 MGHRA, CDR2 YSYEKL. This CDR3 has 16 residues. Deletions cut 1 base from V and 0 bases from J, with 11 bases between. The DNA of the CDR3 is TGCGCCAGCAGCCAAGTCCCCTTTGTAAGCACAGATACGCAGTATTTT. Its translation: CASSQVPFVSTDTQYF.

This rearrangement joins TRBV5-1 to TRBJ2-3, with a tentative D call TRBD2 (6 bases). Trimming took off 0 bases at V and 4 bases at J, with 15 bases between the two ends. Germline V gene data show CDR1 as SGHRS and CDR2 as YFSETQ. The CDR3 is 16 amino acids. This CDR3 is CASSLARGRVSDTQYF. The CDR3 DNA reads TGCGCCAGCAGCTTGGCTCGGGGGAGAGTATCAGATACGCAGTATTTT.

V is TRBV19 and J is TRBJ1-3, with no clear D. The germline gives CDR1 LNHDA, CDR2 SQIVND (reference sequence). The CDR3 is 15 residues long. Trimming cost V 5 bases and J 3 bases, with 14 bases left between them. For the CDR3, the DNA is TGTGCCAGTAGTCCCCAAGCGGGCAGTGGAAACACCATATATTTT. It yields the protein CASSPQAGSGNTIYF.

The genes are TRBV5-1 and TRBJ2-1, with TRBD2 matching over 9 bases. This CDR3 is built from 14 residues. Germline CDR1 reads SGHRS; CDR2 reads YFSETQ. Trimming at V came to 4 bases and at J to 12 bases, leaving 11 bases not matched to a gene. The CDR3 nucleotides are TGCGCCAGCAGCCCTGACTCTAGCGGGACGACGCAGTTCTTC. It encodes CASSPDSSGTTQFF.

This clone was picked up one time. J is TRBJ1-5 and V is TRBV15; D gene uncertain. This CDR3 spans 13 amino acids. Germline CDR1 is LNHNV and CDR2 is YYDKDF (reference sequence). The V gene lost 0 bases and the J gene lost 4 bases, with 4 bases spanning the gap. The DNA of the CDR3 is TGTGCCACCAGCAGAGATCTGAATCAGCCCCAGCATTTT. Amino acid sequence: CATSRDLNQPQHF.

As for this clone: One junction end disagrees with the germline gene, perhaps due to a read error. The chain couples TRBV7-3 to TRBJ2-3; TRBD2 matches at 12 bases. Germline-derived CDR1 and CDR2 are SGHTA and FQGTGA. This CDR3 contains 15 residues. Here the CDR3 reads CASSSRLAGVDTRYF. The CDR3 DNA reads TGTGCCAGCAGCTCCAGACTAGCGGGGGTAGATACGCGGTATTTT.

The chain couples TRBV5-8 to TRBJ1-1; perhaps TRBD1 as D (5 bases). This CDR3 is built from 16 residues. Germline V gives CDR1 SGHTS, CDR2 YDEGEE. The ends were cut back, 4 bases at V and 0 bases at J, with 16 bases in the middle. The CDR3 loop reads CASSKHPGYVNTEAFF. CDR3 DNA sequence: TGTGCCAGCAGCAAGCACCCAGGGTATGTGAACACTGAAGCTTTCTTT. The full variable domain, in which reference TRBV5-8 and TRBJ1-1 provide the parts outside the CDR3, is EAGVTQSPTHLIKTRGQQATLRCSPISGHTSVYWYQQALGLGLQFLLWYDEGEERNRGNFPPRFSGRQFPNYSSELNVNALELEDSALYLCASSKHPGYVNTEAFFGQGTRLTVV.

The chain recombines TRBV6-1 with TRBJ2-1; the match to TRBD2 covers 8 bases. The CDR3 covers 15 residues. Per the germline V gene, CDR1 is MNHNS and CDR2 is SASEGT. The ends lost 1 base at V and 4 bases at J; junction bases unmatched: 3. The CDR3 bases are TGTGCCAGCAGTGAAGAGCGGGGGCTGTACAATGAGCAGTTCTTC. It yields the protein CASSEERGLYNEQFF.

The V gene is TRBV27, the J gene TRBJ2-3, with D perhaps TRBD2 (6 bases). CDR1 is MNHEY, CDR2 SMNVEV, per germline (reference sequence). V lost 7 bases, J lost 0 bases, and 14 bases lay in between. This CDR3 is 15 amino acids long. The CDR3 nucleotides read TGTGCCAGCACGGAAGGCGGGATCAGCACAGATACGCAGTATTTT. It specifies CASTEGGISTDTQYF.

The chain joins TRBV7-6 to TRBJ2-2, with TRBD1 matching 7 bases. Germline V gives CDR1 SGHVS, CDR2 FNYEAQ. V lost 5 bases and J lost 2; bases outside the gene matches: 5. The CDR3 is 15 amino acids. The CDR3: CASSPRDRNTGELFF. CDR3 sequence (DNA): TGTGCCAGCAGCCCCCGGGACAGAAACACCGGGGAGCTGTTTTTT.

This clone was seen only a few times. Written as DNA, the CDR3 is TGTGCCTGGAGGGGAACCACCGGGACAGGGTTTACCTACGAGCAGTACTTC. Protein product: CAWRGTTGTGFTYEQYF. The chain joins TRBV30 to TRBJ2-7; TRBD1 aligns across 9 bases. CDR3 size: 17 residues. CDR1 is GTSNPN and CDR2 is SVGIG in the germline V gene (reference sequence). With V trimmed by 3 bases and J by 2 bases, 14 bases remained unmatched.

The chain links TRBV5-6 to TRBJ1-1; 8 bases fit TRBD1. CDR1 is SGHDT, CDR2 YYEEEE, per germline. There are 19 residues in the CDR3. With 1 base clipped from V and 0 bases from J, the junction kept 14 bases outside the gene matches. The DNA of the CDR3 is TGTGCCAGCAGCTTGACGGACAGGGTAGGAATTTTCATGAACACTGAAGCTTTCTTT. Its translation is CASSLTDRVGIFMNTEAFF.

The V gene is TRBV27, the J gene TRBJ2-2; D not resolved. Trimming cost V 6 bases and J 2 bases, with 7 bases left between them. The CDR3 extends over 13 amino acids. Germline values: CDR1 MNHEY, CDR2 SMNVEV (reference sequence). The CDR3 loop reads CASRRYNTGELFF. In nucleotides, the CDR3 is TGTGCCAGCAGGCGGTATAACACCGGGGAGCTGTTTTTT.

The gene calls are TRBV4-1 and TRBJ1-5; no clear D gene. The germline V and J ends were trimmed by 3 bases and 0 bases, with 12 bases remaining between them. The V gene's germline CDR1 is MGHRA and CDR2 YSYEKL. The CDR3 spans 16 residues. DNA of the CDR3: TGCGCCAGCAGCCAGGAGGCTTCCTATAGCAATCAGCCCCAGCATTTT. Its protein is CASSQEASYSNQPQHF.

The chain links TRBV19 to TRBJ2-7; 8 nucleotides align to TRBD1. This CDR3 contains 15 residues. V shed 5 bases and J 4 bases; nucleotides not matched to a gene: 10. Germline V gene data show CDR1 as LNHDA and CDR2 as SQIVND (reference sequence). The CDR3 loop reads CASSAPGQARYEQYF. The CDR3 bases are TGTGCCAGTAGTGCCCCGGGACAGGCTAGATACGAGCAGTACTTC.

This sequence joins TRBV27 and TRBJ2-2; 9 positions agree with TRBD2. V was pared by 1 base and J by 2 bases, with 8 bases of the junction left unmatched. Germline loops: CDR1 MNHEY, CDR2 SMNVEV (reference sequence). This CDR3 contains 18 residues. CDR3 nucleotide sequence: TGTGCCAGCAGTTTATTCCCTCTAGCGGGGAAAAACACCGGGGAGCTGTTTTTT. Translating gives CASSLFPLAGKNTGELFF.

The chain joins TRBV6-6 to TRBJ2-7; tentative D call: TRBD2 (6 bases). The V end lost 2 bases, the J end lost 0 bases, and 14 bases lay between the germline ends. The CDR3 runs to 16 residues. The germline gives CDR1 MNHNY, CDR2 SVGAGI (reference sequence). CDR3 sequence (DNA): TGTGCCAGCAGTTACACTCCGGGGGTCCACTCCTACGAGCAGTACTTC. This codes for CASSYTPGVHSYEQYF.

V and J are TRBV6-1 and TRBJ2-5; 7 bases map to TRBD1. This CDR3 has 14 residues. Unmatched junction bases numbered 10, after V lost 7 bases and J lost 5 bases. CDR1 and CDR2 from the germline V gene are MNHNS and SASEGT. CDR3 DNA: TGTGCCAGCACCGAAGGGGGCGGTTCTGAGACCCAGTACTTC. It specifies CASTEGGGSETQYF.

The chain recombines TRBV29-1 with TRBJ2-5; TRBD2 aligns across 12 bases. J gave up 1 base and V 6 bases, and 6 bases lay outside the gene matches. Germline values: CDR1 SQVTM, CDR2 ANQGSEA. CDR3 length: 15 residues. The DNA of the CDR3 is TGCAGCGTGGACTTGACTAGCGGGGGCCAAGAGACCCAGTACTTC. It translates to CSVDLTSGGQETQYF.

This clone was observed once. This rearrangement joins TRBV29-1 to TRBJ2-1; D perhaps matches TRBD2 (6 bases). The length of the CDR3 is 14 residues. The ends were cut back, 2 bases at V and 9 bases at J, with 17 bases in the middle. Germline assignment: CDR1 SQVTM and CDR2 ANQGSEA. CDR3 protein: CSVESRPLATEQFF. DNA for the CDR3: TGCAGCGTTGAATCTCGTCCCCTAGCGACTGAGCAGTTCTTC.

The chain employs TRBV4-3 and TRBJ2-3, with 9 bases aligning to TRBD2. The CDR3 has 13 residues. Germline V gives CDR1 LGHNA, CDR2 YSLEER. V gave up 4 bases and J gave up 6 bases; unmatched junction bases: 2. CDR3 residues: CASSPGTSDTQYF. DNA for the CDR3: TGCGCCAGCAGCCCCGGGACTAGCGATACGCAGTATTTT.

This clone was counted between two and nine times. The gene calls are TRBV2 and TRBJ1-1, with D maybe TRBD1 (6 bases). Germline lookup yields CDR1 SNHLY and CDR2 FYNNEI. The V and J ends lost 11 bases and 1 base respectively, with 14 bases between them. This CDR3 contains 13 residues. The CDR3 DNA sequence: TGTGCCGCAAGAAAACAGGGGAACACTGAAGCTTTCTTT. Protein product: CAARKQGNTEAFF. The full variable domain, with the rest looked up from reference TRBV2 and TRBJ1-1, is EPEVTQTPSHQVTQMGQEVILRCVPISNHLYFYWYRQILGQKVEFLVSFYNNEISEKSEIFDDQFSVERPDGSNFTLKIRSTKLEDSAMYFCAARKQGNTEAFFGQGTRLTVV.

The chain is built from TRBV27 and TRBJ2-1; 11 bases are shared with TRBD2. J was trimmed by 7 bases and V by 5 bases; bases with no gene match: 7. CDR1 MNHEY and CDR2 SMNVEV come from the germline V gene (reference sequence). The CDR3 spans 15 residues. The CDR3 reads CASSRLAGKGNEQFF. Here the CDR3 DNA reads TGTGCCAGCAGTCGACTAGCGGGAAAAGGGAATGAGCAGTTCTTC.

The gene calls are TRBV18 and TRBJ2-3; TRBD2 agrees at 10 bases. V was pared by 3 bases and J by 6 bases, with 6 bases of the junction left unmatched. The CDR3 runs to 15 residues. From germline, CDR1 is KGHSH and CDR2 LQKENI. CDR3 amino acids: CASSPRAGGRDTQYF. CDR3 bases: TGTGCCAGCTCACCTCGAGCGGGGGGGCGTGATACGCAGTATTTT.